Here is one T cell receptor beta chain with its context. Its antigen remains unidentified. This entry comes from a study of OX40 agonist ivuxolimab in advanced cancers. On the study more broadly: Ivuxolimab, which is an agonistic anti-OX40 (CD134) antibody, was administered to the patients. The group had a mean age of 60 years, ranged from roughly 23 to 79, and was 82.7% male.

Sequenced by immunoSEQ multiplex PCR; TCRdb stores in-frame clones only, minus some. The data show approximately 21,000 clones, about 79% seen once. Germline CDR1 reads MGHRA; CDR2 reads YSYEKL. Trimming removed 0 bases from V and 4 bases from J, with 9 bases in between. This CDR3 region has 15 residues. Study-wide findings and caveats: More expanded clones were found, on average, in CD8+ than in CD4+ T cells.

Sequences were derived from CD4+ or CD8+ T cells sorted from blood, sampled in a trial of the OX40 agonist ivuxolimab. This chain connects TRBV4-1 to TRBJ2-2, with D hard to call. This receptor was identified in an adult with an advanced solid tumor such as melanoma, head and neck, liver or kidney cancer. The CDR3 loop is CASSQDPGSTGELFF. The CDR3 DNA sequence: TGCGCCAGCAGCCAAGATCCCGGTTCCACCGGGGAGCTGTTTTTT.